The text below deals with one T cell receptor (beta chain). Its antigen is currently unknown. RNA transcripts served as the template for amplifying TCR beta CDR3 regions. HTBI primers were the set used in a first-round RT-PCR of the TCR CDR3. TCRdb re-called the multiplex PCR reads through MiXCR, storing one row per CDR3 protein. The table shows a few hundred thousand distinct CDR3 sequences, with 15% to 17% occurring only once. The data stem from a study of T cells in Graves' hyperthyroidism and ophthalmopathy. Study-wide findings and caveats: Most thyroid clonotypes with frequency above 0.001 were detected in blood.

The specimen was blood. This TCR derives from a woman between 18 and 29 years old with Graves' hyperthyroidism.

The CDR3 nucleotides read TGTGCCAGCAGCAACATAGCGGGGGGGTGGGTAGACGAGCAGTTCTTC. It specifies CASSNIAGGWVDEQFF. The chain recombines TRBV11-1 with TRBJ2-1, with TRBD2 matching 11 bases. The CDR3 runs 16 residues. Trimming at V came to 5 bases and at J to 10 bases, leaving 13 bases not matched to a gene. Germline assignment: CDR1 SGHAT and CDR2 FQDESV (reference sequence).